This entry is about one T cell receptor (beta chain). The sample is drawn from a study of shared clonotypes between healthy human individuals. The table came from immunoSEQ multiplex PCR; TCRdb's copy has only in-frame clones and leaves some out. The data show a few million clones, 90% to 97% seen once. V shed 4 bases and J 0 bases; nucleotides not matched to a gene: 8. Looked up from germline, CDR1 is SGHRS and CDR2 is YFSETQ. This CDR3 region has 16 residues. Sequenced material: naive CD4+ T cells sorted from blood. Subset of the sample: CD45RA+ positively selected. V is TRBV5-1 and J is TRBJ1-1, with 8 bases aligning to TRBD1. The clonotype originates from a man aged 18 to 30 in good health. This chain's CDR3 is CASSLGQAIMNTEAFF. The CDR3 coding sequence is TGCGCCAGCAGCCTGGGACAGGCGATTATGAACACTGAAGCTTTCTTT.